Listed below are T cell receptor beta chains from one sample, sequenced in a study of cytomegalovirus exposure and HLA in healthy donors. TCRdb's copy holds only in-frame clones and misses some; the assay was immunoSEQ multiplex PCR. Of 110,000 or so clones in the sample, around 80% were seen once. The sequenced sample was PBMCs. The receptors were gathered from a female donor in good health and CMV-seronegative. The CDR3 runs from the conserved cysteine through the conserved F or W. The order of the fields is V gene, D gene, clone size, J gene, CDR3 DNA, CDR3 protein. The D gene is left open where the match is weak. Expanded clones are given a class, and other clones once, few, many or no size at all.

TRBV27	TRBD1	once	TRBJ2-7	TGTGCCAGCAGTGGACGGACAGGTTCGGACGAGCAGTACTTC	CASSGRTGSDEQYF
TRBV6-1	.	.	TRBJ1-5	TGTGCCAGCAGTGAAGCGTATAGCAATCAGCCCCAGCATTTT	CASSEAYSNQPQHF
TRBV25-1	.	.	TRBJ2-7	TGTGCCAGCAGGGAGGGGAGCTCCTACGAGCAGTACTTC	CASREGSSYEQYF
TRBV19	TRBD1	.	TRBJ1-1	TGTGCCAGTAGTGCTGGCAGGGGGTACACTGAAGCTTTCTTT	CASSAGRGYTEAFF
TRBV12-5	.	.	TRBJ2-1	TGTGCTAGTGGTTTGCGGTTAAGGGGTAGATCCTACAATGAGCAGTTCTTC	CASGLRLRGRSYNEQFF
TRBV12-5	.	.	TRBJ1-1	TGTGCTAGTGGTCACACCTCAGGGAACACTGAAGCTTTCTTT	CASGHTSGNTEAFF
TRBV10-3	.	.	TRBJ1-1	TGTGCCACTACTTCTTCGGGACAGAACACTGAAGCTTTCTTT	CATTSSGQNTEAFF
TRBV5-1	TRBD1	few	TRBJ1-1	TGCGCCAGCAGCTTGAACACAGGGCCAGGGGGCACTGAAGCTTTCTTT	CASSLNTGPGGTEAFF
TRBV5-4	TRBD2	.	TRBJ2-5	TGTGCCAGCAGCTTGGTGGCTAGCGGGGGAGAAGAGACCCAGTACTTC	CASSLVASGGEETQYF
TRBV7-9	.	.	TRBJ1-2	TGTTCCAGCAGCCTAACTAACTATGGCTACACCTTC	CSSSLTNYGYTF
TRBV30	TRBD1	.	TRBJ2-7	TGTGCCTGGAGGGACCAAACAGGGGTCCCCTCTTACGAGCAGTACTTC	CAWRDQTGVPSYEQYF
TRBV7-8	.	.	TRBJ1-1	TGTGCCAGCAGCTTATTTTGGGAGGGAGGGACTGAAGCTTTCTTT	CASSLFWEGGTEAFF
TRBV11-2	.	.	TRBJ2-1	TGTGCCAGCAGCTTGGACAGTTCCACCTACAATGAGCAGTTCTTC	CASSLDSSTYNEQFF
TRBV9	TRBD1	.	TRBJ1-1	TGTGCCAGCCAGACAGGGCCGAACACTGAAGCTTTCTTT	CASQTGPNTEAFF
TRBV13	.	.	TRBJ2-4	TGTGCCAGCAGCGTCCGGGGACTTGAAGAATGGCGGGCCAAAAACATTCAGTACTTC	CASSVRGLEEWRAKNIQYF
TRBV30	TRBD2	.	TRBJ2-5	TGTGCCTGGAGTGGACTAGCGGGGATAGAGACCCAGTACTTC	CAWSGLAGIETQYF
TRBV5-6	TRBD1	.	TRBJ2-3	TGTGCCAGCAGCTTTGACAGGGGATCGCGTACGCAGTATTTT	CASSFDRGSRTQYF
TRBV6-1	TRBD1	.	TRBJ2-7	TGTGCCAGCGGATCCGGACAGGGGGGCCCCTACGAGCAGTACTTC	CASGSGQGGPYEQYF
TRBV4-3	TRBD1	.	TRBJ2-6	TGCGCCAGCAGCCCTAAAGGGGGCTCCGGGGCCAACGTCCTGACTTTC	CASSPKGGSGANVLTF
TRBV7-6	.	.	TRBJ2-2	TGTGCCAGCAGCTTAGTAGCGAACACCGGGGAGCTGTTTTTT	CASSLVANTGELFF
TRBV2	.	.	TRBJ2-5	TGTGCCAGCAGTGATGGGGCCTGGTCCCAAGAGACCCAGTACTTC	CASSDGAWSQETQYF
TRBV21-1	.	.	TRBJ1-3	TGTGCCAGCAGCAAAGCGCCGGGGTGGGAGGGAAACACCATATATTTT	CASSKAPGWEGNTIYF
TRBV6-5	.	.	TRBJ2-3	TGTGCCAGCAGTTACTGGCAGTTTTCAGATACGCAGTATTTT	CASSYWQFSDTQYF
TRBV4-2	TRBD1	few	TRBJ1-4	TGTGCCACCTCCCGGGACAGGTCTGAAAAACTGTTTTTT	CATSRDRSEKLFF
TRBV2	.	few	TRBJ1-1	TGTGCCAGCAGTTACAGTTCTGAAGCTTTCTTT	CASSYSSEAFF
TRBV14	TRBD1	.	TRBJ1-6	TGTGCCAGCAGCCCAGTCCCGGGACAGGGCCCGCATTCACCCCTCCACTTT	CASSPVPGQGPHSPLHF
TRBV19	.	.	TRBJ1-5	TGTGCCAGTAGTTTGGGGGGAAGGAGCAATCAGCCCCAGCATTTT	CASSLGGRSNQPQHF
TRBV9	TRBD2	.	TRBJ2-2	TGTGCCAGCAGCGACCGTAGCGGGGGGGCCCCCGGGGAGCTGTTTTTT	CASSDRSGGAPGELFF
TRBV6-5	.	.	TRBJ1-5	TGTGCCAGCAGTTACGCCGTCGGGGGGCAAGAAAATTTT	CASSYAVGGQENF
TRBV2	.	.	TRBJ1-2	TGTGCCAGCAGTGATACCAGGCCATCCCATGGCTACACCTTC	CASSDTRPSHGYTF
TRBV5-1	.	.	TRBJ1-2	TGCGCCAGCAGCTTGGCCAATCCGGGTCAGGGTGGCTACACCTTC	CASSLANPGQGGYTF
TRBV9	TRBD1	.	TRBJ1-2	TGTGCCAGCAGCGGAACAGGGGAATATGGCTACACCTTC	CASSGTGEYGYTF